This passage covers 8 T cell receptor beta chains from one sample sequenced in a study of T cell responses to AZD1222 COVID-19 vaccine. The assay was immunoSEQ multiplex PCR, and TCRdb's table has in-frame clones only and misses some. The data show more than 100,000 clones, with around 87% seen just once and approximately 3.4% held by the top ten. The starting material was peripheral blood, obtained on day 0 of AZD1222 vaccination. The receptors come from an adult in good health.

This clone has only one observation. DNA of the CDR3: TGCGCCAGCAGCCCGTCCGCTCAGGGGGCGAACTATGGCTACACCTTC. It specifies CASSPSAQGANYGYTF. The gene calls are TRBV5-1 and TRBJ1-2; 8 bases are a match to TRBD1. CDR1 is SGHRS, CDR2 YFSETQ, per germline. V dropped 4 bases and J dropped 2; count of bases not matched to a gene: 10. The CDR3 is 16 residues long.

By frequency in the sample, this clone is medium-sized. The chain couples TRBV18 to TRBJ1-2; D uncertain. Germline loops: CDR1 KGHSH, CDR2 LQKENI. The CDR3 extends over 14 amino acids. V was trimmed by 3 bases and J by 4 bases, leaving 12 bases between them. The CDR3, as DNA: TGTGCCAGCTCACCCCCTACGGAAAGCTATGGCTACACCTTC. Its translation is CASSPPTESYGYTF.

The chain combines TRBV15 with TRBJ2-5; TRBD1 is a possible D gene (7 bases). Germline CDR1 is LNHNV and CDR2 is YYDKDF (reference sequence). The CDR3 totals 16 residues. V was trimmed by 3 bases and J by 2 bases, leaving 16 bases between them. The CDR3 DNA is TGTGCCACCAGCAGGTGGGACAGACGGGGGCAAGAGACCCAGTACTTC. It is translated as CATSRWDRRGQETQYF.

V gene TRBV6-5 combines with J gene TRBJ1-1; D is unclear. The ends were cut back, 6 bases at V and 3 bases at J, with 8 bases in the middle. Germline V gene lookup returns CDR1 MNHEY and CDR2 SVGAGI. This CDR3 region has 12 residues. DNA of the CDR3: TGTGCCAGCAGCCCCGGTTACACTGAAGCTTTCTTT. Its protein product is CASSPGYTEAFF.

This chain uses TRBV5-5 with TRBJ2-7; no definite D call. The germline V gene has CDR1 SGHKS and CDR2 YYEKEE (reference sequence). With 0 bases removed from V and 5 bases from J, the gap between germline ends came to 12 bases. This CDR3 is built from 14 residues. CDR3 sequence reads: CASSLVPVHNEQYF. DNA of the CDR3: TGTGCCAGCAGCTTGGTCCCAGTCCACAACGAGCAGTACTTC.

The chain uses TRBV11-3 and TRBJ2-2, with 7 nucleotides matching TRBD2. CDR1 is SGHNT and CDR2 is YENEEA in the germline V gene. With 1 base clipped from V and 7 bases from J, the junction kept 3 bases outside the gene matches. The CDR3 spans 14 residues. CDR3 in amino acids: CASSLGASGGELFF. The CDR3 DNA sequence: TGTGCCAGCAGCTTAGGTGCTAGCGGCGGGGAGCTGTTTTTT.

The V gene is TRBV28, the J gene TRBJ1-2; possibly TRBD1 for D (5 bases). Trimming removed 2 bases at V and 2 bases at J, with 9 bases between. Germline CDR1 MDHEN, CDR2 SYDVKM. This CDR3 comprises 14 residues. This CDR3 is CASSLRDGNYGYTF. CDR3 nucleotides: TGTGCCAGCAGTTTAAGGGACGGGAACTATGGCTACACCTTC.

CDR3 nucleotides: TGTGCCAGCAGTTTAGTGGTGGACAGGGGTCAAACCTCTGGGGCCAACGTCCTGACTTTC. It specifies CASSLVVDRGQTSGANVLTF. The chain combines TRBV27 with TRBJ2-6, with 9 bases lining up with TRBD1. The CDR3 extends over 20 amino acids. Germline assignment: CDR1 MNHEY and CDR2 SMNVEV (reference sequence). V dropped 2 bases and J dropped 0; count of bases not matched to a gene: 11.